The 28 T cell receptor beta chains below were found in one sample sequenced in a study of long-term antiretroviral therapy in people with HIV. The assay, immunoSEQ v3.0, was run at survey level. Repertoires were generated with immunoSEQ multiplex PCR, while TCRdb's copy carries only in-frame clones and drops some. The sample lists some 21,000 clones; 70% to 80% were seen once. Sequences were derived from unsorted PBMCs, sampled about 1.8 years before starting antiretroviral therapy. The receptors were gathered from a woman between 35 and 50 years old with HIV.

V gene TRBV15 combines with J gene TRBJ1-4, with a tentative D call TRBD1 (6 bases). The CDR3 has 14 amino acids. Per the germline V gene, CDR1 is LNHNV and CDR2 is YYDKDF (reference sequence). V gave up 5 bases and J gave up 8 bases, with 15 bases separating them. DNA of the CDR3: TGTGCCACCAGCGAGACCCACAGGGAAGAAAAACTGTTTTTT. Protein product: CATSETHREEKLFF.

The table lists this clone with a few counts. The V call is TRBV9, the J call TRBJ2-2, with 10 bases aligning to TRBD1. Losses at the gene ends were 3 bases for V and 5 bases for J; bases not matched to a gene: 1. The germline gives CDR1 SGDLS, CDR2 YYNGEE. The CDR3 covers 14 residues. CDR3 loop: CASSADRGTGELFF. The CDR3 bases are TGTGCCAGCAGCGCGGACAGGGGGACCGGGGAGCTGTTTTTT.

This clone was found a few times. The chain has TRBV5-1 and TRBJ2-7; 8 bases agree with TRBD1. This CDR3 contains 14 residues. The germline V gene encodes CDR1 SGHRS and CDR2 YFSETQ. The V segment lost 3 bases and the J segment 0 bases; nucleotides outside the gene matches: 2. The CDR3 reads CASSYRGSSYEQYF. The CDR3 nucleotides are TGCGCCAGCAGCTACAGGGGGAGCTCCTACGAGCAGTACTTC.

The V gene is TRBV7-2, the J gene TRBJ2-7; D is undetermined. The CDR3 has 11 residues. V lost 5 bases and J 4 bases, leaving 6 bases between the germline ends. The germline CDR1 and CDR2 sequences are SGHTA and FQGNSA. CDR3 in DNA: TGTGCCAGCAGCGATCGGTACGAGCAGTACTTC. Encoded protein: CASSDRYEQYF.

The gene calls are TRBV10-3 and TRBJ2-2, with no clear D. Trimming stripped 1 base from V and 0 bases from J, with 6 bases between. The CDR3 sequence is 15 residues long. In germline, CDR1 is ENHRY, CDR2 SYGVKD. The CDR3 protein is CAISELAPNTGELFF. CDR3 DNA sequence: TGTGCCATCAGTGAGTTGGCTCCGAACACCGGGGAGCTGTTTTTT.

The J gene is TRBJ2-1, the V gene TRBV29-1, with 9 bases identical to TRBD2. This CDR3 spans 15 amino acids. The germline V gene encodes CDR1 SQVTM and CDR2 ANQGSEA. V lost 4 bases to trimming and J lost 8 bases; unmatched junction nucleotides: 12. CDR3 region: CSVASRAGGFDEQFF. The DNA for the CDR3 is TGCAGCGTTGCTTCGAGAGCGGGGGGCTTCGATGAGCAGTTCTTC.

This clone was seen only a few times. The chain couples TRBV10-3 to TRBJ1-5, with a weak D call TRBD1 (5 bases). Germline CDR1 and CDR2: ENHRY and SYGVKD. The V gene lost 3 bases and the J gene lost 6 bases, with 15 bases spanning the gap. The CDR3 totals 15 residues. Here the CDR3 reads CAISEGGAGGQPQHF. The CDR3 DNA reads TGTGCCATCAGTGAAGGAGGCGCGGGGGGTCAGCCCCAGCATTTT.

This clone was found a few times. The CDR3 nucleotides read TGTGCCATCCTTTCCGGGAGGGCTGGGGCCAACGTCCTGACTTTC. Its protein product is CAILSGRAGANVLTF. The chain recombines TRBV6-1 with TRBJ2-6; 8 nucleotides match TRBD2. With 10 bases clipped from V and 2 bases from J, the junction kept 7 bases outside the gene matches. CDR1 and CDR2 from the germline V gene are MNHNS and SASEGT. The CDR3 consists of 15 residues.

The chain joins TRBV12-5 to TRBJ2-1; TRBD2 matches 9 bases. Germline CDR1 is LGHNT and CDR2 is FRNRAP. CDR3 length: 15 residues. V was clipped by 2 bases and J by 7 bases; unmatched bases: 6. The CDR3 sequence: CASGLSPSGVNEQFF. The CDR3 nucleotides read TGTGCTAGTGGTTTGTCGCCTAGCGGGGTGAATGAGCAGTTCTTC.

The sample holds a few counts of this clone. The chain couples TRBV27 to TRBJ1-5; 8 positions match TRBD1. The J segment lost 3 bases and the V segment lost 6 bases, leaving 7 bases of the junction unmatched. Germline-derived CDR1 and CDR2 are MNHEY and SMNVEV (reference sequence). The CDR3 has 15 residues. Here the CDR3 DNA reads TGTGCCAGCAGGCGGACAGGGTATAACAATCAGCCCCAGCATTTT. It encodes CASRRTGYNNQPQHF.

The CDR3 nucleotides read TGTGCCAGCAGTTTCGGACAGGGGAGGTCCTACGAGCAGTACTTC. Protein product: CASSFGQGRSYEQYF. The chain uses TRBV6-5 and TRBJ2-7, with 9 bases aligning to TRBD1. Per germline, CDR1 MNHEY and CDR2 SVGAGI. Trimming removed 4 bases from V and 1 base from J; junction bases left unmatched: 5. The CDR3 is 15 residues long.

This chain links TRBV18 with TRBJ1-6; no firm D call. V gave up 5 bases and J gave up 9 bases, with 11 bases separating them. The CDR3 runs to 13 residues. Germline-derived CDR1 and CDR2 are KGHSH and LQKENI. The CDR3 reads CASSSGTGSPLHF. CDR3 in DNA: TGTGCCAGCTCATCCGGAACCGGTTCACCCCTCCACTTT.

CDR3 protein: CSVPGYRGVNTEAFF. In DNA form, the CDR3 reads TGCAGCGTCCCCGGATACAGGGGGGTGAACACTGAAGCTTTCTTT. The rearrangement uses TRBV29-1 and TRBJ1-1, with 8 bases fitting TRBD1. The J segment lost 0 bases and the V segment lost 6 bases, leaving 9 bases of the junction unmatched. CDR3 length: 15 amino acids. The V gene's germline CDR1 is SQVTM and CDR2 ANQGSEA.

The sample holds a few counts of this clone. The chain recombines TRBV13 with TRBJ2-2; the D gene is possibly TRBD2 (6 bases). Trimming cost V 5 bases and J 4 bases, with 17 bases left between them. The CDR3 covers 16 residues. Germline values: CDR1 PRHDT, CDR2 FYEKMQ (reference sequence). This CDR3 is CASSEGPPGSTGELFF. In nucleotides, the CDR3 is TGTGCCAGCAGCGAGGGCCCTCCCGGGAGCACCGGGGAGCTGTTTTTT.

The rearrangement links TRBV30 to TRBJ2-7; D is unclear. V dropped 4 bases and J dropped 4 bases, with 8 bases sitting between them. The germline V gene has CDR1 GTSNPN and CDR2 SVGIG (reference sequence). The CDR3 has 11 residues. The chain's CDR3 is CAWMVGYEQYF. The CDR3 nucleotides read TGTGCCTGGATGGTTGGATACGAGCAGTACTTC.

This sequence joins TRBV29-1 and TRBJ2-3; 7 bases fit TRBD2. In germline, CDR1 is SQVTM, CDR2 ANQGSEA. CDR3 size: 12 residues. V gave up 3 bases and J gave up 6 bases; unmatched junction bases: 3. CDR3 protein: CSVEAGVDTQYF. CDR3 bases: TGCAGCGTTGAGGCGGGAGTGGATACGCAGTATTTT.

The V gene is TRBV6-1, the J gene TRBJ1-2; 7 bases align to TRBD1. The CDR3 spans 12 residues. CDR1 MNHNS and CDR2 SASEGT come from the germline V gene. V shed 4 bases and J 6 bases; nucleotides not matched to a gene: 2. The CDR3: CASSGRGHGYTF. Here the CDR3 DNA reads TGTGCCAGCAGTGGAAGGGGGCATGGCTACACCTTC.

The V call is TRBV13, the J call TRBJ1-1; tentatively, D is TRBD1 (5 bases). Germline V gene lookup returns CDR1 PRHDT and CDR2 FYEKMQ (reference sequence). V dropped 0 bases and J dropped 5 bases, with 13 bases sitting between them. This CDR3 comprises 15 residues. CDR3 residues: CASSLGQGLGTEAFF. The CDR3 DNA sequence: TGTGCCAGCAGCTTAGGCCAGGGTTTAGGGACTGAAGCTTTCTTT.

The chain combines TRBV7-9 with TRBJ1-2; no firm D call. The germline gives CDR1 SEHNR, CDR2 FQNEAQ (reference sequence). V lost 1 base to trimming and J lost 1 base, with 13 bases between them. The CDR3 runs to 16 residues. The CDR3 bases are TGTGCCAGCAGCTTAGTAGACCTCGTAGTTAACTATGGCTACACCTTC. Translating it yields CASSLVDLVVNYGYTF.

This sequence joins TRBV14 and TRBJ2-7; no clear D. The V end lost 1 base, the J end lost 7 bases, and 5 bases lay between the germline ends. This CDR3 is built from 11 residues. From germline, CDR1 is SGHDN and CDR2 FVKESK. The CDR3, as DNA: TGTGCCAGCAGCCAAGGAGCAGAGCAGTACTTC. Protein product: CASSQGAEQYF.

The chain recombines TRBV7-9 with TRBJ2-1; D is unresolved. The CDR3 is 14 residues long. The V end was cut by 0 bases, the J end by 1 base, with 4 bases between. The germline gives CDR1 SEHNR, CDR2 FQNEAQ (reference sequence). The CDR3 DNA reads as TGTGCCAGCAGCTTAGCGGCGTCCTACAATGAGCAGTTCTTC. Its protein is CASSLAASYNEQFF.

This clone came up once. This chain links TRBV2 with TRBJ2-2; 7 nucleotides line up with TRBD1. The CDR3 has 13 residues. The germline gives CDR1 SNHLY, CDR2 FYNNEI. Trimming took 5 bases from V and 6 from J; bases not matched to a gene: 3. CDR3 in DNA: TGTGCCAGCAGTCGAACAGGGGCCGGGGAGCTGTTTTTT. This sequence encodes CASSRTGAGELFF.

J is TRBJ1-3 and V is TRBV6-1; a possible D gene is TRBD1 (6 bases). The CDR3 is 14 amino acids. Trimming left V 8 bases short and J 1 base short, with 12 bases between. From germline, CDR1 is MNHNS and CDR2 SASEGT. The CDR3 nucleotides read TGTGCCAGCCTACAGACAGGATCTGGAAACACCATATATTTT. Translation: CASLQTGSGNTIYF.

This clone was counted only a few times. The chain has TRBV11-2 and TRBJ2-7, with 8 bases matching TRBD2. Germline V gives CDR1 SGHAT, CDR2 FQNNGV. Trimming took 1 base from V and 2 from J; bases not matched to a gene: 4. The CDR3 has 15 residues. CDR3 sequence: CASSLGAGEAYEQYF. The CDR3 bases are TGTGCCAGCAGCTTAGGAGCGGGAGAGGCCTACGAGCAGTACTTC.

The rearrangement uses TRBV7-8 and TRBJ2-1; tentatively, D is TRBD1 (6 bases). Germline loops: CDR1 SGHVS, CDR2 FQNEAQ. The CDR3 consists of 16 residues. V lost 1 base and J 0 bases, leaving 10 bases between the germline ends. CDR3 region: CASSLGTVSSYNEQFF. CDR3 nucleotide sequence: TGTGCCAGCAGCTTAGGGACAGTGAGCTCCTACAATGAGCAGTTCTTC.

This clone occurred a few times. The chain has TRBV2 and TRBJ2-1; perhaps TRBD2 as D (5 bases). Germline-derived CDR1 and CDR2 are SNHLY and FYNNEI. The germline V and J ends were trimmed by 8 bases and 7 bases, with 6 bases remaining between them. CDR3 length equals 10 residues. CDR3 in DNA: TGTGCCAGCGGCGGGAATGAGCAGTTCTTC. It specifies CASGGNEQFF.

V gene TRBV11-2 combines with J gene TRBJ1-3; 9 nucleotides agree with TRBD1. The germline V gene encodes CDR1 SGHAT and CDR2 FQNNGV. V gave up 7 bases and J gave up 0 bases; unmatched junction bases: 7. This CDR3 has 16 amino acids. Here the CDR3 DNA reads TGTGCCAGCAACAACAGGGGGCTAAGCTCTGGAAACACCATATATTTT. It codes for CASNNRGLSSGNTIYF. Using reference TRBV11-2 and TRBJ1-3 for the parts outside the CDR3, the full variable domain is EAGVAQSPRYKIIEKRQSVAFWCNPISGHATLYWYQQILGQGPKLLIQFQNNGVVDDSQLPKDRFSAERLKGVDSTLKIQPAKLEDSAVYLCASNNRGLSSGNTIYFGEGSWLTVV.

For the CDR3, the DNA is TGTGCCAGCAGTTTTCGAGGGACCCAGTACTTC. It is translated as CASSFRGTQYF. The chain couples TRBV27 to TRBJ2-5; D is unclear. V was trimmed by 3 bases and J by 7 bases, leaving 6 bases between them. The CDR3 spans 11 residues. Germline assignment: CDR1 MNHEY and CDR2 SMNVEV (reference sequence).